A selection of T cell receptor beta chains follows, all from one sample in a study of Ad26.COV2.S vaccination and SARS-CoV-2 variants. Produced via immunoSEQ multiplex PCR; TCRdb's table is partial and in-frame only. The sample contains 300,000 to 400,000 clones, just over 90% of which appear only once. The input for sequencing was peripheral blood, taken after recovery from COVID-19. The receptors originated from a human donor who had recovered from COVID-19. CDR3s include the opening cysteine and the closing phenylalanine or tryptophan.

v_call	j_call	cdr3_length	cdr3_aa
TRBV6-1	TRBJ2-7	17	CASSARLAPQIFYEQYF
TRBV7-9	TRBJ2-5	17	CASSSRRGLGRGETQYF
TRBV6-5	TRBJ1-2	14	CASSYSAANYGYTF
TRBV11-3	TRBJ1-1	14	CASSLSNRGTEAFF
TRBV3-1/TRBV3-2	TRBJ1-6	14	CASSQVKGPSPLHF
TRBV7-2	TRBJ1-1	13	CASSPPFNTEAFF
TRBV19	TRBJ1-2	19	CASSIWGRDGTVTNYGYTF
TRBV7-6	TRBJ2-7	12	CASSSTGYEQYF
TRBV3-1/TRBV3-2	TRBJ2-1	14	CASSQGHSYNEQFF
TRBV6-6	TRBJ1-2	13	CASTPGTVYGYTF
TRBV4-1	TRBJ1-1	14	CASSTKGAGTEAFF
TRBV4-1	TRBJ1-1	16	CASSQDEGVWDTEAFF
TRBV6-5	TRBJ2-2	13	CASSYSRAGELFF
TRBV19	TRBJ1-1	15	CASSITTTGTAEAFF
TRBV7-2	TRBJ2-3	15	CASSLPGANADTQYF
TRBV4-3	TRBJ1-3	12	CASSSRGDTIYF
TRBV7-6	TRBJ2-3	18	CASSPRGSGGYGTDTQYF
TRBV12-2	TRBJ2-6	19	CASRLRQGRALSGANVLTF
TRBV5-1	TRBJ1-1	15	CASSVDGTGNTEAFF
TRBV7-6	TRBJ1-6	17	CASSLTSGQGMGSPLHF
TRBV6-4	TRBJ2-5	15	CASSERRGPQETQYF
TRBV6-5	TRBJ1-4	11	CASSYGEKLFF
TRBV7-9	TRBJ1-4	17	CASSLTIDRATNEKLFF
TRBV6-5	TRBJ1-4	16	CASSYSLQGIGEKLFF
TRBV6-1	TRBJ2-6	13	CASSESGANVLTF
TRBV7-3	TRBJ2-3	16	CASSPDPGAGTDTQYF
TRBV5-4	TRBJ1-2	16	CASSLGGGGADYGYTF
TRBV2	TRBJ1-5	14	CASTGDRGDQPQHF
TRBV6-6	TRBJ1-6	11	CASRQHSPLHF
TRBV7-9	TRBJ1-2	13	CASSLLVNYGYTF
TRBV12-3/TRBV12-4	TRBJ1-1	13	CANSPFMNTEAFF
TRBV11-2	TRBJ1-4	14	CASSFGQVGRQLFF
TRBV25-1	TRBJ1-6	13	CASSEQGNSPLHF
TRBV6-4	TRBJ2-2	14	CASSDSPQAGELFF
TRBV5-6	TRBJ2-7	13	CASSLARGRGQYF
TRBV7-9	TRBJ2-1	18	CASSLLRLAGAMRHEQFF
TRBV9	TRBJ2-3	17	CASSVVGTPPPGDTQYF
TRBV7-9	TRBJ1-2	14	CASSLENRIYGYTF
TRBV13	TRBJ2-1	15	CASSVWQTAPAEQFF
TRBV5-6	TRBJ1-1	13	CASSLARGTDAFF
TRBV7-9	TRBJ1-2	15	CASSFDRASVGGYTF
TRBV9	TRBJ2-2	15	CASSVGGGYTGELFF
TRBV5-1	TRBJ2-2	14	CASSLDANTGELFF
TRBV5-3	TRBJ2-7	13	CASTAVSSYEQYF
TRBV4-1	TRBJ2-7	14	CASSSGTGFYEQYF
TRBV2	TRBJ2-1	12	CASENTYNEQFF
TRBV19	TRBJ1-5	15	CASSGQGGGNQPQHF
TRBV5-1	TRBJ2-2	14	CASSLEEAEGELFF
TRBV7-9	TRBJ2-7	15	CASSASGAYSYEQYF
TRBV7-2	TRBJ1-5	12	CASSSRNQPQHF
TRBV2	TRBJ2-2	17	CASSVGGRGGHPGELFF
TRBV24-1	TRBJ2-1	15	CATSDLQDPYNEQFF
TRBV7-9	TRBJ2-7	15	CASSFPAFGLYEQYF
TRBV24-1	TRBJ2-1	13	CATSKRPYNEQFF
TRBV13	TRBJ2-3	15	CASSLGAGSRDTQYF